The 12 T cell receptor beta chains reported below all come from one sample, sequenced in a study of breast tumors, draining lymph nodes, adjacent tissues. MiXCR was run by TCRdb on the multiplex PCR reads, yielding one entry per CDR3 protein. This sample yields tens of thousands of distinct CDR3 sequences, of which approximately 63% are seen a single time; 15% to 20% belongs to the top ten. The sample was breast tumor tissue. All receptors come from a female donor with breast cancer. Some clones in this sample may be carry-over from other donors' samples.

This clonotype was seen repeatedly, ten times or more. The chain is built from TRBV5-6 and TRBJ2-7, with no clear D. This CDR3 comprises 13 residues. V was trimmed by 1 base and J by 1 base, leaving 6 bases between them. Germline lookup yields CDR1 SGHDT and CDR2 YYEEEE. In DNA form, the CDR3 reads TGTGCCAGCAGCTTGTTGGGTTCCTACGAGCAGTACTTC. Amino acid sequence: CASSLLGSYEQYF.

This clonotype was seen at least ten times. This chain links TRBV6-1 with TRBJ2-7; 8 bases map to TRBD2. CDR3 length: 15 amino acids. J gave up 4 bases and V 6 bases, and 11 bases lay outside the gene matches. CDR1 is MNHNS and CDR2 is SASEGT in the germline V gene. The CDR3 loop reads CASSDQSSGNYEQYF. The CDR3 DNA reads as TGTGCCAGCAGCGATCAAAGTAGCGGGAATTACGAGCAGTACTTC.

The chain joins TRBV20-1 to TRBJ1-4; 11 nucleotides line up with TRBD1. The germline gives CDR1 DFQATT, CDR2 SNEGSKA (reference sequence). Trimming cost V 4 bases and J 8 bases; bases outside gene matches: 6. The CDR3 is 14 amino acids. The CDR3 loop is CSAIWDRGNEKLFF. CDR3 sequence (DNA): TGCAGTGCTATTTGGGACAGGGGGAACGAAAAACTGTTTTTT.

This clonotype has a count of ten or more. The chain links TRBV20-1 to TRBJ1-5, with D possibly TRBD1 on 5 matching bases. The CDR3 sequence is 17 residues long. Germline V gives CDR1 DFQATT, CDR2 SNEGSKA (reference sequence). The V end lost 3 bases, the J end lost 1 base, and 19 bases lay between the germline ends. This chain's CDR3 is CSASFDSLVSSNQPQHF. As DNA, the CDR3 is TGCAGTGCTAGTTTTGACAGTTTGGTTTCGAGCAATCAGCCCCAGCATTTT.

The genes are TRBV12-3 or TRBV12-4 and TRBJ1-5; D is ambiguous. The V gene lost 3 bases and the J gene lost 5 bases, with 5 bases spanning the gap. The CDR3 is made up of 12 amino acids. CDR3 DNA sequence: TGTGCCAGCAGTTTCCACGATCAGCCCCAGCATTTT. It yields the protein CASSFHDQPQHF.

V usage is TRBV18 and J usage is TRBJ2-2; D remains ambiguous. Germline lookup yields CDR1 KGHSH and CDR2 LQKENI. V lost 2 bases to trimming and J lost 0 bases, with 1 base between them. The CDR3 has 13 residues. CDR3: CASSPANTGELFF. The CDR3 region has the DNA TGTGCCAGCTCACCAGCGAACACCGGGGAGCTGTTTTTT.

This clonotype occurred many times. CDR3 region: CASSLRASGRSSTDTQYF. CDR3 DNA sequence: TGCGCCAGCAGCTTGAGGGCTAGCGGGCGTTCTAGCACAGATACGCAGTATTTT. The genes are TRBV5-1 and TRBJ2-3; TRBD2 matches 8 bases. Germline assignment: CDR1 SGHRS and CDR2 YFSETQ. This CDR3 spans 18 amino acids. The V segment lost 1 base and the J segment 0 bases; nucleotides outside the gene matches: 10.

The rearrangement joins TRBV20-1 to TRBJ2-2; 10 bases match TRBD1. Trimming removed 2 bases from V and 5 bases from J; junction bases left unmatched: 2. Germline assignment: CDR1 DFQATT and CDR2 SNEGSKA (reference sequence). The CDR3 is made up of 14 amino acids. The CDR3 loop reads CSARSGQGTGELFF. The CDR3, as DNA: TGCAGTGCTAGATCGGGACAGGGGACCGGGGAGCTGTTTTTT.

The V gene is TRBV6-1, the J gene TRBJ1-2, with D possibly being TRBD1 (6 bases). Between the trimmed V and J ends, which lost 6 bases and 4 bases, there was a span of 12 bases. This CDR3 spans 13 amino acids. Per germline, CDR1 MNHNS and CDR2 SASEGT. CDR3 bases: TGTGCCAGCAGGACAGGTTTGGTCTATGGCTACACCTTC. It yields the protein CASRTGLVYGYTF.

The chain combines TRBV7-2 with TRBJ1-2; D remains unclear. Germline lookup yields CDR1 SGHTA and CDR2 FQGNSA. This CDR3 has 14 residues. Trimming shortened V by 4 bases and J by 1 base, and 10 bases separated the two germline ends. This chain's CDR3 is CASSSELVNYGYTF. The CDR3 bases are TGTGCCAGCAGCTCCGAGCTGGTTAACTATGGCTACACCTTC. The full variable domain, its missing parts supplied by reference TRBV7-2 and TRBJ1-2, is GAGVSQSPSNKVTEKGKDVELRCDPISGHTALYWYRQSLGQGLEFLIYFQGNSAPDKSGLPSDRFSAERTGGSVSTLTIQRTQQEDSAVYLCASSSELVNYGYTFGSGTRLTVV.

This clonotype was seen repeatedly, ten times or more. V is TRBV12-3 or TRBV12-4 and J is TRBJ1-5; possibly TRBD1 for D (6 bases). V lost 5 bases, J lost 11 bases, and 13 bases lay in between. The CDR3 totals 12 residues. CDR3 bases: TGTGCCAGCAGTATCGGACAGTCGGCCCAGCATTTT. Protein product: CASSIGQSAQHF.

The J gene is TRBJ2-7, the V gene TRBV2; D gene unclear. CDR3 length equals 11 residues. Germline values: CDR1 SNHLY, CDR2 FYNNEI. V was pared by 4 bases and J by 7 bases, with 8 bases between. In DNA form, the CDR3 reads TGTGCCAGCAGTGCCTTAGAGGAGCAGTACTTC. Protein: CASSALEEQYF.